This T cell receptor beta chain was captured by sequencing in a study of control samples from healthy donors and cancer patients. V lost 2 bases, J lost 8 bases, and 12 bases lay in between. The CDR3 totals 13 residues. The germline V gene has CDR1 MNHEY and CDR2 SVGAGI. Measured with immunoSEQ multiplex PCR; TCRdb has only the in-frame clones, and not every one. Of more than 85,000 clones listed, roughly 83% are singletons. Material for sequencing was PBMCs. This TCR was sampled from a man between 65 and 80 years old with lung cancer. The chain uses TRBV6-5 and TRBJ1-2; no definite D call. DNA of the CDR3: TGTGCCAGCAGTTACGGATCTTTTGGAGGCTACACCTTC. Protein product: CASSYGSFGGYTF.